A single sample is the source of the 19 T cell receptor beta chains below, sequenced in a study of PD-L1 blockade in urothelial cancer. TCRdb keeps only in-frame clones here, not all; method: immunoSEQ multiplex PCR. The table includes some 30,000 clones, roughly 86% detected once. The specimen comprised PBMCs, sampled around atezolizumab (anti-PD-L1) treatment. These receptors were taken from a middle-aged man with urothelial cancer.

V and J are TRBV15 and TRBJ2-7, with a possible D match to TRBD2 (5 bases). V lost 4 bases and J lost 5, with 15 bases in between. Per the germline V gene, CDR1 is LNHNV and CDR2 is YYDKDF (reference sequence). The CDR3 extends over 14 amino acids. The CDR3 DNA follows: TGTGCCACCAGCACATTCCTTACCGGGGACGAGCAGTACTTC. It encodes CATSTFLTGDEQYF.

This clone was seen only a few times. CDR3 loop: CASSLQGENQPQHF. CDR3 in DNA: TGTGCCAGCAGTTTGCAGGGCGAGAATCAGCCCCAGCATTTT. The chain links TRBV27 to TRBJ1-5; weak D call: TRBD1 (5 bases). Trimming left V 3 bases short and J 4 bases short, with 10 bases between. The germline V gene encodes CDR1 MNHEY and CDR2 SMNVEV (reference sequence). The CDR3 extends over 14 amino acids.

The chain has TRBV28 and TRBJ1-5, with 7 bases that match TRBD1. Germline trimming cut 5 bases from V and 0 bases from J; bases unmatched to any gene: 7. The CDR3 runs to 16 residues. Per germline, CDR1 MDHEN and CDR2 SYDVKM. The CDR3 DNA sequence: TGTGCCAGCAGTGGTCGGGACAGCCTTAGCAATCAGCCCCAGCATTTT. Residues: CASSGRDSLSNQPQHF.

The gene calls are TRBV12-5 and TRBJ1-5, with 7 nucleotides matching TRBD1. Looked up from germline, CDR1 is LGHNT and CDR2 is FRNRAP. Trimming removed 1 base from V and 5 bases from J; junction bases left unmatched: 5. This CDR3 has 15 residues. In DNA, the CDR3 is TGTGCTAGTGGTTTGGAACAGGGGTCTTATCAGCCCCAGCATTTT. It is translated as CASGLEQGSYQPQHF.

This clone has a single count. The gene calls are TRBV11-2 and TRBJ2-4, with D possibly being TRBD2 (5 bases). V was pared by 5 bases and J by 7 bases, with 15 bases between. From germline, CDR1 is SGHAT and CDR2 FQNNGV. The CDR3 contains 14 residues. The CDR3 coding sequence is TGTGCCAGCAGCACAAGCGGAACAGTCAACATTCAGTACTTC. This encodes CASSTSGTVNIQYF.

This rearrangement joins TRBV5-1 to TRBJ2-2; 7 bases fit TRBD1. The CDR3 has 16 amino acids. The germline gives CDR1 SGHRS, CDR2 YFSETQ. V lost 3 bases to trimming and J lost 0 bases; unmatched junction nucleotides: 5. For the CDR3, the DNA is TGCGCCAGCAGCTCTCCGGGACAGACGAACACCGGGGAGCTGTTTTTT. The encoded protein is CASSSPGQTNTGELFF.

The gene calls are TRBV2 and TRBJ1-6, with D possibly being TRBD1 (6 bases). This CDR3 is built from 17 residues. V lost 2 bases and J lost 8, with 19 bases in between. The germline V gene has CDR1 SNHLY and CDR2 FYNNEI. CDR3 nucleotides: TGTGCCAGCAGTGAATTGGGTCCGGGACATATGGATTCACCCCTCCACTTT. Translating it yields CASSELGPGHMDSPLHF.

This sequence joins TRBV28 and TRBJ2-1, with a possible D match to TRBD2 (6 bases). The ends were cut back, 6 bases at V and 2 bases at J, with 14 bases in the middle. The germline V gene has CDR1 MDHEN and CDR2 SYDVKM. The CDR3 loop spans 15 amino acids. As DNA, the CDR3 is TGTGCCAGCAGGGATAGTACGGGAGCCTACAATGAGCAGTTCTTC. This gives the protein CASRDSTGAYNEQFF.

The chain links TRBV28 to TRBJ2-7, with TRBD1 identical over 7 bases. Germline CDR1 is MDHEN and CDR2 is SYDVKM. This CDR3 is 16 amino acids long. Trimming took 2 bases from V and 0 from J; bases not matched to a gene: 7. The CDR3 region is CASSLGWAGGSYEQYF. Here the CDR3 DNA reads TGTGCCAGCAGTTTAGGTTGGGCAGGGGGCTCCTACGAGCAGTACTTC.

This chain connects TRBV6-5 to TRBJ2-1; TRBD2 might be the D (6 bases). The CDR3 length is 13 residues. V was shortened by 2 bases and J by 7 bases, with 9 bases between the two germline ends. The germline CDR1 and CDR2 sequences are MNHEY and SVGAGI. Here the CDR3 reads CASSYKGRNEQFF. As DNA, the CDR3 is TGTGCCAGCAGTTACAAGGGGAGGAATGAGCAGTTCTTC.

The V call is TRBV5-6, the J call TRBJ2-7; a weak D match, TRBD2 (6 bases). This CDR3 has 13 residues. Germline loops: CDR1 SGHDT, CDR2 YYEEEE. The V end was cut by 0 bases, the J end by 6 bases, with 10 bases between. DNA for the CDR3: TGTGCCAGCAGCTTGGCGCGGGGACGCGAGCAGTACTTC. This gives the protein CASSLARGREQYF.

This clone was detected once. The chain has TRBV5-1 and TRBJ2-2, with TRBD2 identical over 8 bases. Trimming took 0 bases from V and 1 from J; bases not matched to a gene: 2. Germline CDR1 SGHRS, CDR2 YFSETQ. The length of the CDR3 is 16 residues. CDR3 nucleotides: TGCGCCAGCAGCTTGGCCCTAGCGGGGAACACCGGGGAGCTGTTTTTT. It is translated as CASSLALAGNTGELFF.

This CDR3 is CASSLDSRKQGEAFF. CDR3 sequence (DNA): TGTGCCAGCAGCTTAGATTCTAGGAAACAGGGCGAAGCTTTCTTT. The rearrangement uses TRBV7-9 and TRBJ1-1; D may be TRBD1 (6 bases). V was pared by 1 base and J by 8 bases, with 17 bases between. The CDR3 totals 15 residues. CDR1 and CDR2 from the germline V gene are SEHNR and FQNEAQ (reference sequence).

The chain couples TRBV29-1 to TRBJ2-3, with a tentative D call TRBD2 (6 bases). Germline V lookup: CDR1 SQVTM, CDR2 ANQGSEA. CDR3 length: 14 amino acids. Trimming cost V 4 bases and J 3 bases, with 14 bases left between them. Here the CDR3 DNA reads TGCAGCGTTGCCCCGGGACTCGATACAGATACGCAGTATTTT. As protein: CSVAPGLDTDTQYF.

This clone was recorded only once. The chain links TRBV12-5 to TRBJ1-6; 9 nucleotides align to TRBD1. V trimming: 4 bases; J trimming: 9 bases; junction bases outside the gene matches: 10. The CDR3 covers 16 residues. Per germline, CDR1 LGHNT and CDR2 FRNRAP. The CDR3 nucleotides read TGTGCTAGTGGTTACAATCCGGGACAGGGTTTTTCACCCCTCCACTTT. Amino acid sequence: CASGYNPGQGFSPLHF. Supplemented by reference TRBV12-5 and TRBJ1-6, the full variable domain reads DARVTQTPRHKVTEMGQEVTMRCQPILGHNTVFWYRQTMMQGLELLAYFRNRAPLDDSGMPKDRFSAEMPDATLATLKIQPSEPRDSAVYFCASGYNPGQGFSPLHFGNGTRLTVT.

The chain employs TRBV27 and TRBJ2-1, with D perhaps matching TRBD2 (5 bases). The CDR3 spans 13 residues. Trimming removed 3 bases from V and 8 bases from J, with 11 bases in between. The germline CDR1 and CDR2 sequences are MNHEY and SMNVEV (reference sequence). The DNA for the CDR3 is TGTGCCAGCAGTTTTCGGGGTATGCATGAGCAGTTCTTC. Its protein product is CASSFRGMHEQFF.

V usage is TRBV14 and J usage is TRBJ2-7; a weak D match, TRBD1 (6 bases). Germline CDR1 reads SGHDN; CDR2 reads FVKESK. V was shortened by 3 bases and J by 2 bases, with 17 bases between the two germline ends. This CDR3 region has 16 residues. This CDR3 reads CASSHPTGYGTYEQYF. The CDR3 region has the DNA TGTGCCAGCAGCCACCCCACAGGGTATGGGACCTACGAGCAGTACTTC.

The chain carries TRBV10-3 and TRBJ2-2; D unclear. CDR1 and CDR2 from the germline V gene are ENHRY and SYGVKD. Trimming took off 11 bases at V and 1 base at J, with 8 bases between the two ends. The CDR3 length is 12 residues. The CDR3 DNA is TGTGCCTCCGCAGGGAACACCGGGGAGCTGTTTTTT. This encodes CASAGNTGELFF.

The genes are TRBV18 and TRBJ1-5, with 11 bases identical to TRBD1. CDR1 is KGHSH and CDR2 is LQKENI in the germline V gene. This CDR3 has 17 amino acids. V trimming: 3 bases; J trimming: 7 bases; junction bases outside the gene matches: 11. The CDR3 protein is CASSPLPGQGANQPQHF. In DNA form, the CDR3 reads TGTGCCAGCTCACCTTTACCCGGACAGGGGGCGAACCAGCCCCAGCATTTT. The variable domain in full, completed from reference TRBV18 and TRBJ1-5, reads NAGVMQNPRHLVRRRGQEARLRCSPMKGHSHVYWYRQLPEEGLKFMVYLQKENIIDESGMPKERFSAEFPKEGPSILRIQQVVRGDSAAYFCASSPLPGQGANQPQHFGDGTRLSIL.